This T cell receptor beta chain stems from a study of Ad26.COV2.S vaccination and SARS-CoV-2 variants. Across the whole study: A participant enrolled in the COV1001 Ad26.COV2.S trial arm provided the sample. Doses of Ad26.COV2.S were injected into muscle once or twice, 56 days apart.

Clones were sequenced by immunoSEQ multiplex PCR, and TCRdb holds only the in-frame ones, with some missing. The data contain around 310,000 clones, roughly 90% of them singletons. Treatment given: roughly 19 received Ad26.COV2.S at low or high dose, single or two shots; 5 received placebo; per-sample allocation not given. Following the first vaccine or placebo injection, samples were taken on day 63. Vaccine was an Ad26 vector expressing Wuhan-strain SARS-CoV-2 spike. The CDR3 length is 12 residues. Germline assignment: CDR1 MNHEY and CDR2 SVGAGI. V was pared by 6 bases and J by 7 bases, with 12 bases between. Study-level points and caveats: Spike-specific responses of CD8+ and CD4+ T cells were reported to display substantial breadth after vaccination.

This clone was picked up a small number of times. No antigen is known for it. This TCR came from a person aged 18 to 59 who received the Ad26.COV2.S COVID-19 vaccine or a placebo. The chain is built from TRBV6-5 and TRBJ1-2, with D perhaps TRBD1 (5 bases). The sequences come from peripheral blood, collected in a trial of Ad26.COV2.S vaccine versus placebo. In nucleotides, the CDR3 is TGTGCCAGCAGGTTCGACAGAAGTGGCTACACCTTC. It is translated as CASRFDRSGYTF.